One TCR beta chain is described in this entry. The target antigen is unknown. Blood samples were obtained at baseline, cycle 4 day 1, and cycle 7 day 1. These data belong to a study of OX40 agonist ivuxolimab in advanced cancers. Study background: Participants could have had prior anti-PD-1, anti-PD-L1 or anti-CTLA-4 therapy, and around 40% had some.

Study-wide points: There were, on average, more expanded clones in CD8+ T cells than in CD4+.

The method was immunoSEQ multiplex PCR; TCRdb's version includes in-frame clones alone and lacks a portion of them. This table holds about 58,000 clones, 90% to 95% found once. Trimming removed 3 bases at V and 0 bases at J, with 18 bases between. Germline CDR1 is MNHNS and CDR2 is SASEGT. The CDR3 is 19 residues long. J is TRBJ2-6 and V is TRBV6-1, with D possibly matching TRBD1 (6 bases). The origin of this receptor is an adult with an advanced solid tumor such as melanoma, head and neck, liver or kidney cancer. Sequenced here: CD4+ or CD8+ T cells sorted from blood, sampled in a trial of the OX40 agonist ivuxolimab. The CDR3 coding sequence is TGTGCCAGCAGTGAGATCATTCTCAGGGGCCTCTCTGGGGCCAACGTCCTGACTTTC. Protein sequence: CASSEIILRGLSGANVLTF.